This T cell receptor (beta chain) came from a study of identical twins. This clonotype was seen repeatedly, ten times or more. TCRdb re-called the 5' RACE reads through MiXCR, storing one row per CDR3 protein. The sample has around 280,000 distinct CDR3 sequences; about 8.9% are singletons. The sample also formed part of further work on yellow fever vaccine responses in identical twins.

The sequencing sample was made of memory (CD45RO+) T cells sorted from blood. The TCR comes from a young woman in good health.

DNA of the CDR3: TGCGCCAGCAGCTTGGGGGGCTCTGGGGCCAACGTCCTGACTTTC. Protein sequence: CASSLGGSGANVLTF. V and J are TRBV5-1 and TRBJ2-6; unclear D gene. Germline V gene data show CDR1 as SGHRS and CDR2 as YFSETQ. Trimming cost V 0 bases and J 0 bases, with 4 bases left between them. The CDR3 is 15 residues long.